The 16 T cell receptor beta chains in this list originate from one sample, sequenced in a study of blood T cells in healthy people across ages. A sample-barcoded 5' primer and a J-beta primer mix were used in a second PCR of roughly 6 to 11 cycles. Using its own MiXCR run on the 5' RACE reads, TCRdb lists one record per CDR3 protein. The sample shows 800,000 or so distinct CDR3 sequences, 46% of them seen only once. The sequenced sample was blood. These receptors were collected from an elderly man in good health.

This clonotype has just one count. One base away lies a much larger clone, so this may be a sequencing read error. The V gene is TRBV7-9, the J gene TRBJ1-2; D not certain. This CDR3 comprises 12 residues. The germline gives CDR1 SEHNR, CDR2 FQNEAQ (reference sequence). CDR3 in DNA: TGTGCCAGCAGCTTAAGGGAGGAGGGCTGCACCTTC. It specifies CASSLREEGCTF.

As for this clonotype: Because the CDR3 is missing its conserved closing phenylalanine or tryptophan, this is likely a read error. The rearrangement joins TRBV12-3 or TRBV12-4 to TRBJ2-5; D may be TRBD1 (8 bases). This CDR3 contains 13 residues. V lost 6 bases and J 5 bases, leaving 13 bases between the germline ends. CDR3 nucleotide sequence: TGTGCCAGCAGAACAGGGGGAGGGGAGACCCAGTACCTC. The encoded protein is CASRTGGGETQYL.

The chain combines TRBV25-1 with TRBJ2-7, with TRBD2 matching over 13 bases. Looked up from germline, CDR1 is MGHDK and CDR2 is SYGVNS. The CDR3 sequence is 16 residues long. Trimming at V came to 2 bases and at J to 7 bases, leaving 8 bases not matched to a gene. The CDR3 region is CASSEPGLAGAREQYF. In DNA form, the CDR3 reads TGTGCCAGCAGTGAACCTGGACTAGCGGGAGCCCGGGAGCAGTACTTC.

The chain joins TRBV7-2 to TRBJ1-5, with 7 bases fitting TRBD1. The CDR3 is made up of 15 amino acids. Trimming removed 8 bases from V and 2 bases from J; junction bases left unmatched: 9. Germline values: CDR1 SGHTA, CDR2 FQGNSA. The CDR3 here is CASGDRVGRNQPQHF. DNA for the CDR3: TGTGCCAGCGGAGACAGGGTAGGGCGCAATCAGCCCCAGCATTTT.

The chain uses TRBV27 and TRBJ2-7, with D possibly called TRBD1 or TRBD2 (5 bases each). This CDR3 has 16 residues. The germline CDR1 and CDR2 sequences are MNHEY and SMNVEV (reference sequence). Deletions cut 0 bases from V and 0 bases from J, with 12 bases between. The CDR3 protein is CASSLSEGLTSYEQYF. The CDR3 DNA reads TGTGCCAGCAGTTTATCTGAGGGGTTAACCTCCTACGAGCAGTACTTC.

The chain is built from TRBV20-1 and TRBJ2-7, with 10 bases that match TRBD1. Germline V CDR1 and CDR2: DFQATT, SNEGSKA (reference sequence). With V trimmed by 5 bases and J by 5 bases, 9 bases remained unmatched. This CDR3 has 14 amino acids. The CDR3 DNA sequence: TGCAGTGCTCCACAACCGGGACAGGGGAACGAGCAGTACTTC. It specifies CSAPQPGQGNEQYF.

The rearrangement joins TRBV27 to TRBJ2-7; D perhaps matches TRBD2 (5 bases). The length of the CDR3 is 14 residues. The germline V and J ends were trimmed by 3 bases and 9 bases, with 18 bases remaining between them. CDR1 and CDR2 (germline): MNHEY, SMNVEV (reference sequence). The CDR3 region has the DNA TGTGCCAGCAGTTTCCCCGGGCAGGTAGGAGGGCAGTACTTC. It translates to CASSFPGQVGGQYF.

This clonotype was picked up one time. The V and J genes are TRBV12-3 or TRBV12-4 and TRBJ1-6; 9 bases align to TRBD1. V dropped 6 bases and J dropped 3; count of bases not matched to a gene: 6. This CDR3 has 16 amino acids. The CDR3 sequence is CASSPTGGVYNSPLHF. In nucleotides, the CDR3 is TGTGCCAGCAGCCCAACAGGGGGCGTCTATAATTCACCCCTCCACTTT.

This chain links TRBV27 with TRBJ2-3, with 9 positions matching TRBD1. CDR3 size: 14 residues. Germline loops: CDR1 MNHEY, CDR2 SMNVEV (reference sequence). Germline trimming cut 4 bases from V and 4 bases from J; bases unmatched to any gene: 3. CDR3 protein: CASSWTGVADTQYF. Written as DNA, the CDR3 is TGTGCCAGCAGTTGGACAGGGGTTGCAGATACGCAGTATTTT.

This clonotype was seen only a few times. V is TRBV20-1 and J is TRBJ2-4; 8 bases match TRBD2. Germline CDR1 DFQATT, CDR2 SNEGSKA (reference sequence). After removal of 4 bases from V and 3 bases from J, the junction contained 5 bases not matched to a gene. The CDR3 sequence is 14 residues long. CDR3 region: CSAKLAVGKNIQYF. CDR3 nucleotide sequence: TGCAGTGCTAAACTAGCGGTAGGCAAAAACATTCAGTACTTC.

This clonotype was observed a few times. The chain is built from TRBV7-8 and TRBJ2-3; D may be TRBD2 (6 bases). The CDR3 contains 13 residues. Germline V gene sequence: CDR1 SGHVS, CDR2 FQNEAQ. Trimming took off 3 bases at V and 6 bases at J, with 10 bases between the two ends. CDR3 loop: CASSLTSFDTQYF. CDR3 DNA: TGTGCCAGCAGCTTGACTAGTTTTGATACGCAGTATTTT.

This clonotype occurred a few times. The chain recombines TRBV7-9 with TRBJ1-2, with TRBD1 as a possible D gene (5 bases). CDR3 length: 15 amino acids. V was trimmed by 1 base and J by 3 bases, leaving 12 bases between them. CDR1 is SEHNR, CDR2 FQNEAQ, per germline (reference sequence). CDR3 in DNA: TGTGCCAGCAGCTTAGGGGTGGGCAGGGACTATGGCTACACCTTC. It codes for CASSLGVGRDYGYTF.

This clonotype was seen many times. This chain joins TRBV27 and TRBJ2-5, with 13 positions matching TRBD2. Germline CDR1 is MNHEY and CDR2 is SMNVEV (reference sequence). Germline trimming cut 7 bases from V and 2 bases from J; bases unmatched to any gene: 16. This CDR3 is 19 amino acids long. The CDR3: CASKNRGLAGIGRQETQYF. The CDR3, as DNA: TGTGCCAGCAAAAACCGGGGACTAGCGGGGATCGGGCGTCAAGAGACCCAGTACTTC.

The chain combines TRBV5-5 with TRBJ2-1; D assignment may be TRBD1 or TRBD2 (5 bases each). Germline CDR1 is SGHKS and CDR2 is YYEKEE (reference sequence). This CDR3 spans 14 amino acids. Trimming pared 2 bases from V and 8 bases from J, leaving 14 bases between. CDR3 in DNA: TGTGCCAGCAGCTTTGACGTCGGGGACGATGAGCAGTTCTTC. Amino acids: CASSFDVGDDEQFF.

The rearrangement uses TRBV12-3 or TRBV12-4 and TRBJ1-2; no firm D call. The V end lost 2 bases, the J end lost 7 bases, and 8 bases lay between the germline ends. The CDR3 is made up of 12 amino acids. The CDR3 sequence: CASSLSVCGYTF. The CDR3 DNA is TGTGCCAGCAGTTTATCAGTCTGTGGCTACACCTTC.

V gene TRBV2 combines with J gene TRBJ2-7; D perhaps matches TRBD2 (5 bases). Trimming stripped 1 base from V and 2 bases from J, with 12 bases between. The CDR3 extends over 15 amino acids. The germline gives CDR1 SNHLY, CDR2 FYNNEI. The CDR3 DNA sequence: TGTGCCAGCAGTGAAGGAGGGAACGCGGCCTACGAGCAGTACTTC. This translates into CASSEGGNAAYEQYF.